This section outlines one T cell receptor (beta chain) sequence together with its context. TCRdb reprocessed the RT-PCR reads via MiXCR and lists one record per CDR3 protein. This table holds 650,000 to 800,000 distinct CDR3 sequences, 13% to 15% found once. The receptor comes from a female donor in good health, serving as a healthy control. The specimen was memory CD4+ T cells from blood.

CDR3 DNA sequence: TGTGCCGGTAATGTTGACCCACTAGGCGAGCAGTACTTC. This sequence encodes CAGNVDPLGEQYF. The chain is built from TRBV25-1 and TRBJ2-7; D perhaps matches TRBD2 (5 bases). There are 13 residues in the CDR3. The germline gives CDR1 MGHDK, CDR2 SYGVNS. V lost 11 bases to trimming and J lost 6 bases, with 20 bases between them.